Following are 20 T cell receptor beta chains from one sample sequenced in a study of cytomegalovirus exposure and HLA in healthy donors. Vbeta (60) and Jbeta (13) primers were used in the PCR. Profiling relied on immunoSEQ multiplex PCR, and the TCRdb table lists in-frame clones only, not all of them. Altogether about 150,000 clones are present, approximately 80% being singletons, with the ten largest covering roughly 12%. The sample was PBMCs. These receptor sequences come from a young man in good health and CMV-seropositive.

This chain links TRBV10-3 with TRBJ2-3; possible D gene TRBD1, 6 bases. V lost 3 bases and J 3 bases, leaving 10 bases between the germline ends. The CDR3 spans 14 residues. In germline, CDR1 is ENHRY, CDR2 SYGVKD. As DNA, the CDR3 is TGTGCCATCAGTGAAGGAACAGGGACAGATACGCAGTATTTT. Protein product: CAISEGTGTDTQYF.

This clone has only a few counts. The chain is built from TRBV11-2 and TRBJ2-7; 10 bases align to TRBD1. Germline lookup yields CDR1 SGHAT and CDR2 FQNNGV. The ends lost 3 bases at V and 5 bases at J; junction bases unmatched: 4. The CDR3 contains 14 residues. In DNA form, the CDR3 reads TGTGCCAGCAGCTTGGCGGGACAGGGGAACGAGCAGTACTTC. Its translation is CASSLAGQGNEQYF.

Concerning this clone itself: Other DNA sequences in this specimen translate into the identical CDR3. This sequence joins TRBV19 and TRBJ1-1; 8 bases are shared with TRBD1. This CDR3 region has 16 residues. Trimming cost V 6 bases and J 4 bases; bases outside gene matches: 13. Germline V gene sequence: CDR1 LNHDA, CDR2 SQIVND (reference sequence). The CDR3 loop reads CASSDELQGEGTEAFF. The CDR3 region has the DNA TGTGCCAGTAGCGACGAACTACAGGGGGAGGGCACTGAAGCTTTCTTT.

The CDR3 sequence: CASSLGGVSYEQYF. CDR3 coding DNA: TGTGCCAGCAGCTTAGGGGGGGTTTCCTACGAGCAGTACTTC. The chain is built from TRBV7-9 and TRBJ2-7; tentative D call: TRBD2 (6 bases). V gave up 1 base and J gave up 1 base, with 8 bases separating them. The CDR3 runs to 14 residues. CDR1 and CDR2 from the germline V gene are SEHNR and FQNEAQ (reference sequence).

The J gene is TRBJ2-5, the V gene TRBV7-9; 12 bases line up with TRBD2. The CDR3 is 18 residues long. Per germline, CDR1 SEHNR and CDR2 FQNEAQ (reference sequence). With V trimmed by 4 bases and J by 0 bases, 9 bases remained unmatched. The CDR3 DNA follows: TGTGCCAGCAGCTCCAGACTAGCGGGAGTGGGTGACCAAGAGACCCAGTACTTC. It translates to CASSSRLAGVGDQETQYF.

This clone was observed once. V and J are TRBV28 and TRBJ1-4, with D perhaps TRBD1 (5 bases). V gave up 1 base and J gave up 10 bases, with 16 bases separating them. From germline, CDR1 is MDHEN and CDR2 SYDVKM. CDR3 size: 15 residues. This CDR3 is CASSLLIRGVRKLFF. The CDR3 DNA reads TGTGCCAGCAGTTTATTAATCCGGGGGGTACGAAAACTGTTTTTT. Looking up the rest from reference TRBV28 and TRBJ1-4 gives the full variable domain: DVKVTQSSRYLVKRTGEKVFLECVQDMDHENMFWYRQDPGLGLRLIYFSYDVKMKEKGDIPEGYSVSREKKERFSLILESASTNQTSMYLCASSLLIRGVRKLFFGSGTQLSVL.

In its sample, this clone was seen a few times. The chain joins TRBV27 to TRBJ2-1; 7 nucleotides line up with TRBD1. There are 13 residues in the CDR3. Trimming removed 8 bases from V and 5 bases from J; junction bases left unmatched: 6. CDR1 and CDR2 (germline): MNHEY, SMNVEV (reference sequence). CDR3 protein: CASGTVGDNEQFF. CDR3 nucleotide sequence: TGTGCCAGCGGGACAGTTGGGGACAATGAGCAGTTCTTC.

This chain links TRBV6-5 with TRBJ2-2, with 10 bases lining up with TRBD2. The V and J ends lost 6 bases and 5 bases, in that order; junction bases with no gene match: 6. Germline CDR1 is MNHEY and CDR2 is SVGAGI. The CDR3 has 15 residues. DNA of the CDR3: TGTGCCAGCAGCCAGGGACTAGCGTTGACCGGGGAGCTGTTTTTT. This sequence encodes CASSQGLALTGELFF.

The V and J genes are TRBV25-1 and TRBJ2-6; D may be TRBD1 (5 bases). With 1 base removed from V and 4 bases from J, the gap between germline ends came to 11 bases. Germline V gene data show CDR1 as MGHDK and CDR2 as SYGVNS. There are 16 residues in the CDR3. The CDR3 here is CASSEFQGSGANVLTF. As DNA, the CDR3 is TGTGCCAGCAGTGAATTCCAGGGATCAGGGGCCAACGTCCTGACTTTC.

The rearrangement uses TRBV4-1 and TRBJ1-2, with D tentatively TRBD1 (6 bases). Deletions cut 0 bases from V and 4 bases from J, with 12 bases between. This CDR3 region has 15 residues. Germline V gene data show CDR1 as MGHRA and CDR2 as YSYEKL. The CDR3 DNA reads as TGCGCCAGCAGCCAAGAACGTGCCAGGGGCTATGGCTACACCTTC. This encodes CASSQERARGYGYTF.

This chain uses TRBV25-1 with TRBJ2-1; 9 bases are shared with TRBD2. V trimming: 2 bases; J trimming: 8 bases; junction bases outside the gene matches: 10. The CDR3 sequence is 16 residues long. In germline, CDR1 is MGHDK, CDR2 SYGVNS. The CDR3 reads CASSELVSGSPHEQFF. CDR3 DNA sequence: TGTGCCAGCAGTGAACTAGTTAGCGGGAGTCCCCATGAGCAGTTCTTC.

The genes are TRBV28 and TRBJ2-7; 7 bases are a match to TRBD1. V shed 4 bases, J shed 0 bases, and the junction held 6 bases outside the gene matches. This CDR3 has 15 amino acids. Germline V lookup: CDR1 MDHEN, CDR2 SYDVKM. CDR3 nucleotide sequence: TGTGCCAGCAGTTCCCGGGACAGAAGCTCCTACGAGCAGTACTTC. Translated, it gives CASSSRDRSSYEQYF.

The gene calls are TRBV4-2 and TRBJ2-5, with D perhaps TRBD2 (6 bases). This CDR3 region has 15 residues. V was cut by 1 base and J by 5 bases, with 14 bases left in between. Looked up from germline, CDR1 is LGHNA and CDR2 is YNFKEQ. The CDR3 spells CASSQGRDSKETQYF. The CDR3 DNA reads as TGTGCCAGCAGCCAAGGAAGGGACTCGAAGGAGACCCAGTACTTC.

The chain employs TRBV27 and TRBJ2-1, with 11 nucleotides matching TRBD2. The trim removed 5 bases at V and 9 bases at J, leaving 3 bases unmatched. The CDR3 has 13 residues. In germline, CDR1 is MNHEY, CDR2 SMNVEV (reference sequence). CDR3 in DNA: TGTGCCAGCAGTCTACTAGCGGGAGTTGAGCAGTTCTTC. It is translated as CASSLLAGVEQFF.

The gene calls are TRBV15 and TRBJ2-1; maybe TRBD1 (6 bases). The CDR3 loop spans 15 amino acids. V lost 1 base and J 4 bases, leaving 11 bases between the germline ends. Per germline, CDR1 LNHNV and CDR2 YYDKDF (reference sequence). CDR3 protein: CATSRGGGQYNEQFF. The CDR3 DNA reads as TGTGCCACCAGCAGAGGCGGCGGACAGTACAATGAGCAGTTCTTC.

The gene calls are TRBV11-2 and TRBJ2-2; no firm D call. V gave up 1 base and J gave up 4 bases, with 4 bases separating them. The V gene's germline CDR1 is SGHAT and CDR2 FQNNGV. This CDR3 region has 13 residues. The CDR3 reads CASSLAFTGELFF. CDR3 DNA: TGTGCCAGCAGCTTAGCTTTCACCGGGGAGCTGTTTTTT.

This chain links TRBV7-8 with TRBJ1-5, with D unresolved. Germline-derived CDR1 and CDR2 are SGHVS and FQNEAQ. CDR3 length: 14 residues. V lost 11 bases to trimming and J lost 2 bases, with 16 bases between them. DNA of the CDR3: TGTGCCGTTTCAGAGGGATCCGGCAATCAGCCCCAGCATTTT. Protein: CAVSEGSGNQPQHF.

The chain employs TRBV7-2 and TRBJ1-2, with D possibly matching TRBD1 (6 bases). With 1 base removed from V and 11 bases from J, the gap between germline ends came to 17 bases. Germline V lookup: CDR1 SGHTA, CDR2 FQGNSA. CDR3 length: 14 residues. In DNA, the CDR3 is TGTGCCAGCAGCTTAGTGGTCCGGGGTCAGGGGTACACCTTC. This sequence encodes CASSLVVRGQGYTF.

V usage is TRBV27 and J usage is TRBJ1-3; no definite D call. From germline, CDR1 is MNHEY and CDR2 SMNVEV (reference sequence). The CDR3 is 15 residues long. Between the trimmed V and J ends, which lost 8 bases and 4 bases, there was a span of 18 bases. The CDR3 nucleotides are TGTGCCAGCTCACCCCGAGGGAATTTAGGAAACACCATATATTTT. Encoded protein: CASSPRGNLGNTIYF.

This rearrangement joins TRBV4-1 to TRBJ1-1, with TRBD1 identical over 9 bases. CDR3 size: 18 residues. Germline trimming cut 4 bases from V and 2 bases from J; bases unmatched to any gene: 14. In germline, CDR1 is MGHRA, CDR2 YSYEKL. CDR3 bases: TGCGCCAGCAGCCTTACCCCAGCCCGGGACAGGGTTAACACTGAAGCTTTCTTT. As protein: CASSLTPARDRVNTEAFF.